Following are 15 T cell receptor beta chains from one sample sequenced in a study of long-term antiretroviral therapy in people with HIV. At the survey level, the v3.0 immunoSEQ assay was run. Assay: immunoSEQ multiplex PCR; the TCRdb copy retains only in-frame clones and omits some. The table lists over 15,000 clones, 79% of them singletons. The material sequenced was unsorted PBMCs, taken 2.3 years after starting antiretroviral therapy. The receptors come from a woman between 40 and 50 years old with HIV.

The rearrangement links TRBV7-9 to TRBJ1-2; D may be TRBD1 (6 bases). CDR1 SEHNR and CDR2 FQNEAQ come from the germline V gene (reference sequence). V lost 5 bases and J 6 bases, leaving 13 bases between the germline ends. The CDR3 runs 13 residues. The DNA of the CDR3 is TGTGCCAGCAGCCCATGGACAGTTGATGGCTACACCTTC. Translation gives CASSPWTVDGYTF. Supplemented by reference TRBV7-9 and TRBJ1-2, the full variable domain reads DTGVSQNPRHKITKRGQNVTFRCDPISEHNRLYWYRQTLGQGPEFLTYFQNEAQLEKSRLLSDRFSAERPKGSFSTLEIQRTEQGDSAMYLCASSPWTVDGYTFGSGTRLTVV.

This clone has just one count. This chain connects TRBV5-4 to TRBJ2-3, with 8 bases matching TRBD1. J lost 0 bases, V lost 4 bases, and 4 bases had no gene match. This CDR3 has 15 residues. CDR1 is SGHNT, CDR2 YYREEE, per germline (reference sequence). The CDR3 loop is CASSPRDRSTDTQYF. Here the CDR3 DNA reads TGTGCCAGCAGCCCCCGGGACAGGAGCACAGATACGCAGTATTTT.

V gene TRBV11-2 combines with J gene TRBJ2-7, with 7 bases identical to TRBD1. The CDR3 has 14 residues. Germline V lookup: CDR1 SGHAT, CDR2 FQNNGV. The junction had 6 bases not matched to a gene; V was cut back by 5 bases and J by 2 bases. CDR3 coding DNA: TGTGCCAGCAGCGCGACAGGGCTCCCCTACGAGCAGTACTTC. It specifies CASSATGLPYEQYF.

The CDR3 protein is CASSQQGSPYEQYF. Here the CDR3 DNA reads TGTGCCAGCAGTCAACAGGGTTCTCCCTACGAGCAGTACTTC. This chain connects TRBV27 to TRBJ2-7, with D possibly matching TRBD1 (6 bases). Germline V CDR1 and CDR2: MNHEY, SMNVEV (reference sequence). The germline V and J ends were trimmed by 5 bases and 2 bases, with 13 bases remaining between them. The CDR3 contains 14 residues.

The gene calls are TRBV7-9 and TRBJ2-1, with 12 bases aligning to TRBD2. With V trimmed by 2 bases and J by 9 bases, 5 bases remained unmatched. The CDR3 runs 15 residues. The germline gives CDR1 SEHNR, CDR2 FQNEAQ (reference sequence). The CDR3 region is CASSLSSGRGTEQFF. CDR3 bases: TGTGCCAGCAGCTTATCTAGCGGGAGGGGCACTGAGCAGTTCTTC.

This CDR3 is CASSVGGPGELFF. The CDR3 region has the DNA TGTGCCAGCAGCGTAGGGGGGCCCGGGGAGCTGTTTTTT. J is TRBJ2-2 and V is TRBV9; D may be TRBD1 (6 bases). The CDR3 has 13 amino acids. Per the germline V gene, CDR1 is SGDLS and CDR2 is YYNGEE. V lost 0 bases, J lost 6 bases, and 6 bases lay in between.

This chain joins TRBV11-2 and TRBJ2-3, with TRBD2 as a possible D gene (5 bases). The CDR3 is 14 residues long. CDR1 and CDR2 (germline): SGHAT, FQNNGV. Trimming took off 5 bases at V and 6 bases at J, with 15 bases between the two ends. CDR3 loop: CASSENPTGDTQYF. In DNA form, the CDR3 reads TGTGCCAGCAGCGAAAACCCAACGGGGGATACGCAGTATTTT.

The rearrangement uses TRBV9 and TRBJ1-1; D unclear. The germline CDR1 and CDR2 sequences are SGDLS and YYNGEE. This CDR3 is 12 amino acids long. V lost 5 bases, J lost 8 bases, and 13 bases lay in between. The CDR3 spells CASSPPGLEAFF. The CDR3, as DNA: TGTGCCAGCAGTCCTCCCGGGTTGGAAGCTTTCTTT.

The CDR3 coding sequence is TGTGCCAGCAAAGCCGGGACATATAACACCGGGGAGCTGTTTTTT. It encodes CASKAGTYNTGELFF. The genes are TRBV2 and TRBJ2-2, with D possibly TRBD1 on 6 matching bases. The V end lost 7 bases, the J end lost 2 bases, and 14 bases lay between the germline ends. CDR3 size: 15 residues. Germline V gene lookup returns CDR1 SNHLY and CDR2 FYNNEI.

This sequence joins TRBV7-9 and TRBJ2-2; the D gene is possibly TRBD1 (5 bases). CDR1 is SEHNR, CDR2 FQNEAQ, per germline (reference sequence). V was pared by 5 bases and J by 7 bases, with 11 bases between. The CDR3 totals 13 residues. CDR3 nucleotide sequence: TGTGCCAGCAGCGCTAGGGGAATCGGGGAGCTGTTTTTT. Amino acid sequence: CASSARGIGELFF.

CDR3 coding DNA: TGTGCCAGCAGCTTCCCACTAGCGGGAGGAGGTGATACGCAGTATTTT. This translates into CASSFPLAGGGDTQYF. The V call is TRBV7-2, the J call TRBJ2-3; 12 nucleotides match TRBD2. The CDR3 has 16 residues. V lost 3 bases and J lost 6; bases outside the gene matches: 7. The V gene's germline CDR1 is SGHTA and CDR2 FQGNSA.

The gene calls are TRBV9 and TRBJ2-7; the D is unclear. With 0 bases removed from V and 1 base from J, the gap between germline ends came to 5 bases. This CDR3 has 13 amino acids. Germline V CDR1 and CDR2: SGDLS, YYNGEE. The CDR3 sequence: CASSVAPSYEQYF. The CDR3 DNA is TGTGCCAGCAGCGTAGCCCCTTCCTACGAGCAGTACTTC.

V gene TRBV2 combines with J gene TRBJ2-3, with D unclear. The CDR3 is 14 amino acids. Trimming took off 3 bases at V and 2 bases at J, with 9 bases between the two ends. The germline gives CDR1 SNHLY, CDR2 FYNNEI. DNA of the CDR3: TGTGCCAGCAGTGAGGTTCTGGACACAGATACGCAGTATTTT. It encodes CASSEVLDTDTQYF.

The CDR3 coding sequence is TGTGCCAGCAGTTGGACAGGGCGCCAGGGGAGGGGTGAAGCTTTCTTT. It specifies CASSWTGRQGRGEAFF. V usage is TRBV27 and J usage is TRBJ1-1, with 8 bases identical to TRBD1. CDR1 MNHEY and CDR2 SMNVEV come from the germline V gene (reference sequence). Trimming at V came to 4 bases and at J to 7 bases, leaving 14 bases not matched to a gene. The CDR3 totals 16 residues.

The CDR3 DNA is TGTGCCAGCAGCTTGGGCGATACGCAGTATTTT. This codes for CASSLGDTQYF. J is TRBJ2-3 and V is TRBV5-6, with D unresolved. This CDR3 is 11 amino acids long. Trimming cost V 0 bases and J 6 bases, with 2 bases left between them. From germline, CDR1 is SGHDT and CDR2 YYEEEE.